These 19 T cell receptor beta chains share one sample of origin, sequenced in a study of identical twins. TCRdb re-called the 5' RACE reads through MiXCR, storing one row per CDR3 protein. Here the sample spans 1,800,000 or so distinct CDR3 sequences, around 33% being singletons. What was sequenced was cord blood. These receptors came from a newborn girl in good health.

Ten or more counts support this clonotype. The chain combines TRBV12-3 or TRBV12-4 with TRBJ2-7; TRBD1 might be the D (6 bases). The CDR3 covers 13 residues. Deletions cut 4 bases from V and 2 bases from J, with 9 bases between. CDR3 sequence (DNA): TGTGCCAGCAGTTCGAGGACAGCCTACGAGCAGTACTTC. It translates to CASSSRTAYEQYF.

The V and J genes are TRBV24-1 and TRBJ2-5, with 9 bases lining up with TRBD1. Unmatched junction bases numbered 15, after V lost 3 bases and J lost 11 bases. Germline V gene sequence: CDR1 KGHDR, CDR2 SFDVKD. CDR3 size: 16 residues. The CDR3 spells CATSDPPGQGLNEQYF. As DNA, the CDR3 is TGTGCCACCAGTGATCCCCCAGGACAGGGGCTCAATGAGCAGTACTTC.

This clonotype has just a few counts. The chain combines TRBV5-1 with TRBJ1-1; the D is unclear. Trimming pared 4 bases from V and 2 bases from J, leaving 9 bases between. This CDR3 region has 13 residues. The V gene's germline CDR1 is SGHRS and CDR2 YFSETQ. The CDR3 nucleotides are TGCGCCAGCAGCCGGTCAGGAAACACTGAAGCTTTCTTT. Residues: CASSRSGNTEAFF.

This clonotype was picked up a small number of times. DNA for the CDR3: TGTGCCAGCAGCTTACCGACGACCCCTATACAGGGTAGGATAGAGACCCAGTACTTC. The encoded protein is CASSLPTTPIQGRIETQYF. This chain uses TRBV7-8 with TRBJ2-5; weak D call: TRBD1 (6 bases). Germline CDR1 reads SGHVS; CDR2 reads FQNEAQ. V was cut by 2 bases and J by 4 bases, with 26 bases left in between. This CDR3 is built from 19 residues.

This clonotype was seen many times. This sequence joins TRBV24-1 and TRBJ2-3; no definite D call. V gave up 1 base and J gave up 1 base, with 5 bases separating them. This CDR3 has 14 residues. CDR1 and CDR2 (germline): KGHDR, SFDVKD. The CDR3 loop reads CATSDFQGTDTQYF. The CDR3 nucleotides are TGTGCCACCAGTGATTTCCAGGGCACAGATACGCAGTATTTT.

In DNA, the CDR3 is TGTGCCAGCAGTCCCCTCCCGCAGTATTTT. Amino acid sequence: CASSPLPQYF. The chain is built from TRBV27 and TRBJ2-3; D gene unclear. The ends were cut back, 5 bases at V and 10 bases at J, with 7 bases in the middle. Germline CDR1 and CDR2: MNHEY and SMNVEV (reference sequence). The CDR3 contains 10 residues.

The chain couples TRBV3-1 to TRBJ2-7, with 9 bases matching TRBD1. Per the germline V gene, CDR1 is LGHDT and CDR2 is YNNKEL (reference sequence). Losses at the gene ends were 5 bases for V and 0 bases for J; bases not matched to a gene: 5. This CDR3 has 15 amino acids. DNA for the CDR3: TGTGCCAGCAGCGGACCGGGACAGGGCTCCTACGAGCAGTACTTC. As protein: CASSGPGQGSYEQYF.

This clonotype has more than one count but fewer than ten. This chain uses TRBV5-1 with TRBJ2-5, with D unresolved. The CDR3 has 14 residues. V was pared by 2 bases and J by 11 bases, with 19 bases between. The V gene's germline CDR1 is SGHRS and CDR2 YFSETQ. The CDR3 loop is CASSLGGWVYEQYF. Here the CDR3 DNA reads TGCGCCAGCAGCTTAGGCGGATGGGTTTATGAGCAGTACTTC.

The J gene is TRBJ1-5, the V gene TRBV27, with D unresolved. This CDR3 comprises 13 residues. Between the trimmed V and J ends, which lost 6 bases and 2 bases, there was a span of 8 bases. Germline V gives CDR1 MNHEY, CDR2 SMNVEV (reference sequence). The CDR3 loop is CASRNQGNQPQHF. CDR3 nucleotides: TGTGCCAGCAGAAACCAGGGCAATCAGCCCCAGCATTTT.

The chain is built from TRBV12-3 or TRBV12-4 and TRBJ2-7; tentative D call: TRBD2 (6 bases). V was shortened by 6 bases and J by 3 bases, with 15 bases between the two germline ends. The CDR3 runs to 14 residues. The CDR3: CASRTRLTDYEQYF. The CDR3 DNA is TGTGCCAGCAGGACTAGGTTGACCGACTACGAGCAGTACTTC.

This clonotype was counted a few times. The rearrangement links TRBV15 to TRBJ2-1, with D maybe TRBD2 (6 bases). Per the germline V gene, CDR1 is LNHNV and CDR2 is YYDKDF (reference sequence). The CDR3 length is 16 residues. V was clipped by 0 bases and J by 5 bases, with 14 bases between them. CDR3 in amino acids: CATSRETGTLNNEQFF. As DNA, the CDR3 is TGTGCCACCAGCAGAGAGACGGGGACTTTAAACAATGAGCAGTTCTTC.

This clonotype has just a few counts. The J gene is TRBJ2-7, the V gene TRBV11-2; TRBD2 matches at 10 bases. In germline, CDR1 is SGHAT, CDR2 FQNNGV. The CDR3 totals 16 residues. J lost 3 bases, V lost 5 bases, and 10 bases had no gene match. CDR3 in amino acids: CASSPYWTSGCYEQYF. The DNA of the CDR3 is TGTGCCAGCAGCCCTTACTGGACTAGCGGCTGCTACGAGCAGTACTTC.

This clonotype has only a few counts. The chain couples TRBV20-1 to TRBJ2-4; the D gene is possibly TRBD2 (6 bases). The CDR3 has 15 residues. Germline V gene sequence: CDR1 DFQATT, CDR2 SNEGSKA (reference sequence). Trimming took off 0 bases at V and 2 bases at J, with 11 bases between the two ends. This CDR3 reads CSARDSGGSKNIQYF. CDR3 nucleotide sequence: TGCAGTGCTAGAGATAGTGGGGGGTCCAAAAACATTCAGTACTTC.

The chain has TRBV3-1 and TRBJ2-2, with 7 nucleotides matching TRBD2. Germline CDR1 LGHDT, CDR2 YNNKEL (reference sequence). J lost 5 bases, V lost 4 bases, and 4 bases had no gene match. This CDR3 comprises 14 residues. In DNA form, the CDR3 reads TGTGCCAGCAGCCTCCAGCGGGGAACCGGGGAGCTGTTTTTT. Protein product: CASSLQRGTGELFF.

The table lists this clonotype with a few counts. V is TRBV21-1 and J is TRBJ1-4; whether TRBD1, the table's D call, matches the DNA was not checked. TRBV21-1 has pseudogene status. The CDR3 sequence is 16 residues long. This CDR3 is CASSKGDRGNNEKLFF. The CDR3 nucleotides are TGTGCCAGCAGCAAAGGGGACAGGGGCAATAATGAAAAACTGTTTTTT.

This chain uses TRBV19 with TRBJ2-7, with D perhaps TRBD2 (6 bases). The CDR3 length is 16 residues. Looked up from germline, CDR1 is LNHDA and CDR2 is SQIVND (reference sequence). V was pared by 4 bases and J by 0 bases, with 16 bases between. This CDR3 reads CASSKTGTSGSYEQYF. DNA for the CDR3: TGTGCCAGTAGTAAAACCGGGACTTCGGGCTCCTACGAGCAGTACTTC.

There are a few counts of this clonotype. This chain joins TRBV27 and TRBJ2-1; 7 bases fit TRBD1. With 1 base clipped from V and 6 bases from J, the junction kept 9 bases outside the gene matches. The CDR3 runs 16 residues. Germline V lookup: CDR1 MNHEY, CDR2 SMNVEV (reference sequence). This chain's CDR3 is CASSLWAGGPANEQFF. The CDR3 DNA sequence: TGTGCCAGCAGTTTATGGGCAGGGGGACCAGCCAATGAGCAGTTCTTC.

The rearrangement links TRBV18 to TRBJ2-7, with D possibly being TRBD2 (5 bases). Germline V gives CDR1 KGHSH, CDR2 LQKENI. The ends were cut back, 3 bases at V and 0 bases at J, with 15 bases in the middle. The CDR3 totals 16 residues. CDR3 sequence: CASSPWTDTSSYEQYF. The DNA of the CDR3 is TGTGCCAGCTCACCGTGGACTGATACTAGCTCCTACGAGCAGTACTTC.

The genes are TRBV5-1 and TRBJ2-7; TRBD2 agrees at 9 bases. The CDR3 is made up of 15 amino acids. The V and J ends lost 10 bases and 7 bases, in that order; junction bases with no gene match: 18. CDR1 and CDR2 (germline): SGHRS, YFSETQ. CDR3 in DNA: TGCGCCTCCACCAAAGCGGGAGGTTTAGAAAATGAGCAGTACTTC. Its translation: CASTKAGGLENEQYF.